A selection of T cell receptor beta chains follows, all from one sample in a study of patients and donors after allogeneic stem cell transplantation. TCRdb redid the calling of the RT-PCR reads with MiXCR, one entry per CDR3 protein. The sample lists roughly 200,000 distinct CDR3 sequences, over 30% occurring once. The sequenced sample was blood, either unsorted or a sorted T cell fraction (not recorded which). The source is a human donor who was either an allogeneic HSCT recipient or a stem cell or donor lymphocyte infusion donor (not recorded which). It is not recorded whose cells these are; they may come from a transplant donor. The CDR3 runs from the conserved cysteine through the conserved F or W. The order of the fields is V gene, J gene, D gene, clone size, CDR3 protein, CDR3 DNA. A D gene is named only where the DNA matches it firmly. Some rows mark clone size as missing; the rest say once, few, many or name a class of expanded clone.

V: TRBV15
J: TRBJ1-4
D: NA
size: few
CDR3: CATSRDIRFNEKLFF
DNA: TGTGCCACCAGCAGAGATATCAGGTTTAATGAAAAACTGTTTTTT

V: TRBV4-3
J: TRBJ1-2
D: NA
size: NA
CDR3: CASSQNTGMTGANYGYTF
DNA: TGCGCCAGCAGCCAAAATACCGGGATGACAGGAGCTAACTATGGCTACACCTTC

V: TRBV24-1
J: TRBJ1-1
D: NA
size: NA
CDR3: CATRRGDTSNTEAFF
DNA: TGTGCCACCCGACGTGGGGACACCTCGAACACTGAAGCTTTCTTT

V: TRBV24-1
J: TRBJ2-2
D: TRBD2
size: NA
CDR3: CATSGLAGASTGELFF
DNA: TGTGCCACCAGTGGACTAGCGGGGGCCAGCACCGGGGAGCTGTTTTTT

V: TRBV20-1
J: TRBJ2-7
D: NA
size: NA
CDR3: CSALAVGGPYEQYF
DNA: TGCAGTGCTCTCGCAGTGGGGGGACCCTACGAGCAGTACTTC

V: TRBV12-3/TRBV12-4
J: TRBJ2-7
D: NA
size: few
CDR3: CASSDLRGRYEQYF
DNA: TGTGCCAGCAGTGACTTACGGGGCAGATACGAGCAGTACTTC

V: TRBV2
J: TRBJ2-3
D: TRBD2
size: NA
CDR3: CASSVTSGGADTQYF
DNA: TGTGCCAGCAGTGTGACTAGCGGGGGGGCGGATACGCAGTATTTT

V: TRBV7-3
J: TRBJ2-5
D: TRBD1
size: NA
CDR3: CASSLTGGEETQYF
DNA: TGTGCCAGCAGCTTGACAGGGGGCGAAGAGACCCAGTACTTC

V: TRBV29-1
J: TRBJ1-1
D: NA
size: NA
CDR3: CSVEATVNTEAFF
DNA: TGCAGCGTTGAAGCAACGGTTAACACTGAAGCTTTCTTT

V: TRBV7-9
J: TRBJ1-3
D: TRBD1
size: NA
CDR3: CASSLLGTGVGNTIYF
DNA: TGTGCCAGCAGCTTATTGGGGACAGGGGTCGGAAACACCATATATTTT

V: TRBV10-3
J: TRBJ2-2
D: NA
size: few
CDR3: CAIGTANTGELFF
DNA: TGTGCCATCGGGACGGCGAACACCGGGGAGCTGTTTTTT

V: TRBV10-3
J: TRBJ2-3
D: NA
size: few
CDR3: CAIAGASQSTDTQYF
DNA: TGTGCCATCGCGGGTGCTTCGCAGAGCACAGATACGCAGTATTTT

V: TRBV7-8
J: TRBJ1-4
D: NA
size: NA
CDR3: CASSFRDVGEKLFF
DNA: TGTGCCAGCAGCTTCAGGGATGTCGGAGAAAAACTGTTTTTT

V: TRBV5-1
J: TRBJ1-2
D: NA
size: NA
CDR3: CASSPSGDHPGEGYTF
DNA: TGCGCCAGCAGCCCGTCAGGGGACCACCCGGGGGAAGGCTACACCTTC

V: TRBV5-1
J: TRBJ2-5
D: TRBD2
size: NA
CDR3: CASSLASGVETQYF
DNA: TGCGCCAGCAGCTTGGCTAGCGGGGTTGAGACCCAGTACTTC

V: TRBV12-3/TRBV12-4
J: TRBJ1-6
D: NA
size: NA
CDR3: CASRHQMRNSPLHF
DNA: TGTGCCAGCAGACATCAGATGAGGAATTCACCCCTCCACTTT

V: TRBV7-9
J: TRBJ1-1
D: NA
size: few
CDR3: CASSLALGKNTEAFF
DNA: TGTGCCAGCAGCTTAGCGTTAGGGAAGAACACTGAAGCTTTCTTT

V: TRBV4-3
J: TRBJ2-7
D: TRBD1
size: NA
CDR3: CASSQDRDRAYEQYF
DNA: TGCGCCAGCAGCCAAGACCGGGACAGGGCCTACGAGCAGTACTTC

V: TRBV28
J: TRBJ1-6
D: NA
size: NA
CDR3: CASSFPDRPLHF
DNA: TGTGCCAGCAGTTTCCCGGACAGACCCCTCCACTTT

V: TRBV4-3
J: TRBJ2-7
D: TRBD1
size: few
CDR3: CASSQEVPGGTGEQYF
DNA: TGCGCCAGCAGCCAAGAAGTCCCAGGGGGAACCGGCGAGCAGTACTTC

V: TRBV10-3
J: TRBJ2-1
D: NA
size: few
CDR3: CAIAQAGNEQFF
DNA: TGTGCCATCGCCCAGGCGGGGAATGAGCAGTTCTTC

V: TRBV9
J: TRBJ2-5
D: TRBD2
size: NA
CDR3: CASSVGNSGGLETQYF
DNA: TGTGCCAGCAGCGTAGGAAATAGCGGGGGATTGGAGACCCAGTACTTC

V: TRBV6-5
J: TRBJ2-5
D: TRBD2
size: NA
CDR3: CASRVAGAQETQYF
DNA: TGTGCCAGCCGCGTAGCGGGGGCCCAAGAGACCCAGTACTTC

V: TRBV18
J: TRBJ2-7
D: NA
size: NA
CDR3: CASSPPLMVGEQYF
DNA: TGTGCCAGCTCACCACCTCTCATGGTTGGCGAGCAGTACTTC

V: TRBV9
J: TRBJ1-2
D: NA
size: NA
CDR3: CASSFGLGSVGYTF
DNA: TGTGCCAGCAGCTTCGGACTAGGTTCCGTGGGCTACACCTTC

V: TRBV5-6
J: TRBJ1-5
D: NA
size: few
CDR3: CASSLVGDGNQPQHF
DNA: TGTGCCAGCAGCTTGGTTGGGGATGGAAATCAGCCCCAGCATTTT

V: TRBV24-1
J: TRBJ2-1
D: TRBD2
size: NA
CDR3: CATSDFPSGGQPANEQFF
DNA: TGTGCCACCAGTGATTTTCCTAGCGGGGGCCAACCCGCCAATGAGCAGTTCTTC

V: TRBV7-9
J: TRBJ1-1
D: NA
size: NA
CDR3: CASSTTGLTDPNTEAFF
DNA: TGTGCCAGCAGCACCACGGGCCTTACGGACCCGAACACTGAAGCTTTCTTT

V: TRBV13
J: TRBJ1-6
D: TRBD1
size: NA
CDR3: CASSGRDRGSPLHF
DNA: TGTGCCAGCAGCGGCCGGGACAGGGGTTCACCCCTCCACTTT

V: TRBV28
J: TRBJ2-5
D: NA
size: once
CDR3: CASIQGGGQETQYF
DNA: TGTGCCAGCATCCAGGGGGGAGGCCAAGAGACCCAGTACTTC

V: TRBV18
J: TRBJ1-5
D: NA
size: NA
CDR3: CASSSQGLNQPQHF
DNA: TGTGCCAGCTCATCACAGGGTCTCAATCAGCCCCAGCATTTT

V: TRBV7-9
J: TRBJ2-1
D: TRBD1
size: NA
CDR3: CASSLDRGPYNEQFF
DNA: TGTGCCAGCAGCTTAGACAGGGGCCCTTACAATGAGCAGTTCTTC

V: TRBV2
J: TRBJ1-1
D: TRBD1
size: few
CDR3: CASSRDRVERQAFF
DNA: TGTGCCAGCAGTCGAGACAGGGTCGAGCGCCAAGCTTTCTTT

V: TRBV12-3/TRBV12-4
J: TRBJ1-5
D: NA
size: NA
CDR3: CASSLRDWSNQPQHF
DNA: TGTGCCAGCAGTCTCCGGGACTGGAGCAATCAGCCCCAGCATTTT

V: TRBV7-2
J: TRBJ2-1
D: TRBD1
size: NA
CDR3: CASSLYRGNEQFF
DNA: TGTGCCAGCAGCTTATACAGGGGAAATGAGCAGTTCTTC

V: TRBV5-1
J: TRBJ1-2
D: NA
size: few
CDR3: CASSFMTPHGYTF
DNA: TGCGCCAGCAGCTTTATGACGCCGCATGGCTACACCTTC

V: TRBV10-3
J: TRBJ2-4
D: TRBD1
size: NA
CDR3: CATSGQGNIQYF
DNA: TGTGCCACCTCGGGACAGGGTAACATTCAGTACTTC

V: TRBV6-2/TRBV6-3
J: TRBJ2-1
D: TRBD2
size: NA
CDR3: CASSYSFGTRDNEQFF
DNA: TGTGCCAGCAGTTACTCGTTCGGGACTAGGGACAATGAGCAGTTCTTC

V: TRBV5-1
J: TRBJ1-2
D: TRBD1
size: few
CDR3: CASSKRQGTGRGYTF
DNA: TGCGCCAGCAGCAAAAGACAGGGGACAGGTCGTGGCTACACCTTC

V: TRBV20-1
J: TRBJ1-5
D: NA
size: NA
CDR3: CSARGSGNQPQHF
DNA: TGCAGTGCTAGAGGGTCAGGGAATCAGCCCCAGCATTTT

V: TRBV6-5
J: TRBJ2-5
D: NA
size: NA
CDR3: CASSYSEGLQETQYF
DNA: TGTGCCAGCAGTTACTCAGAGGGACTCCAAGAGACCCAGTACTTC

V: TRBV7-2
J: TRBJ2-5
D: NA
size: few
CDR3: CASSWGEQETQYF
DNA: TGTGCCAGCAGCTGGGGGGAGCAGGAGACCCAGTACTTC

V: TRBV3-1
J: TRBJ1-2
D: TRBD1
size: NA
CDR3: CASSQRQGEGYTF
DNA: TGTGCCAGCAGCCAGAGACAGGGGGAAGGCTACACCTTC

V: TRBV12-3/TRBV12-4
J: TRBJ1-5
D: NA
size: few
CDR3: CASTNGGWSNQPQHF
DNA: TGTGCCAGCACCAACGGAGGGTGGAGCAATCAGCCCCAGCATTTT

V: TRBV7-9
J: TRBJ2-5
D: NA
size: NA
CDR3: CASSLEDLRETQYF
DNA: TGTGCCAGCAGCTTAGAAGACTTGAGGGAGACCCAGTACTTC